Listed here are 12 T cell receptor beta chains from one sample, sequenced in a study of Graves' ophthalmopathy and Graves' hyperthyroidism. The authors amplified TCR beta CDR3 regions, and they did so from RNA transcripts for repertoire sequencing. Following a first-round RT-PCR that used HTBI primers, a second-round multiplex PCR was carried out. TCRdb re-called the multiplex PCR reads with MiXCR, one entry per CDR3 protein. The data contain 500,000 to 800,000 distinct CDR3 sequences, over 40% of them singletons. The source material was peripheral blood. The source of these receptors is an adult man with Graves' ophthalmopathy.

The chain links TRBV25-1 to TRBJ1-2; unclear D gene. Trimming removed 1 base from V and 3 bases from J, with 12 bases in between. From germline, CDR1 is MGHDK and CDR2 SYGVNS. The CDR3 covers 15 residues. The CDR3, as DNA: TGTGCCAGCAGTGAATTGGAAGTCGAATACTATGGCTACACCTTC. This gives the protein CASSELEVEYYGYTF.

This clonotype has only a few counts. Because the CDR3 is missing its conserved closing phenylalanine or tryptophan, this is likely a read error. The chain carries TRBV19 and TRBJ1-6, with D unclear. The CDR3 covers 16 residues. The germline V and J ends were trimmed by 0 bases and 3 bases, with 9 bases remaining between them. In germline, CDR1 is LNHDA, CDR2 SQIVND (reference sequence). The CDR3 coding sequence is TGTGCCAGTAGTATAGACCCCCGGAGCTATAATTCACCCCTCCACCTT. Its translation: CASSIDPRSYNSPLHL.

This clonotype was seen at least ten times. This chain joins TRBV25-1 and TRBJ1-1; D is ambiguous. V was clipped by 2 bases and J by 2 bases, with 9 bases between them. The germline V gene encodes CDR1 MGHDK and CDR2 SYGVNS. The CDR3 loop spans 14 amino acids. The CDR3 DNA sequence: TGTGCCAGCAGTGAACTGCAGACCAACACTGAAGCTTTCTTT. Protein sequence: CASSELQTNTEAFF.

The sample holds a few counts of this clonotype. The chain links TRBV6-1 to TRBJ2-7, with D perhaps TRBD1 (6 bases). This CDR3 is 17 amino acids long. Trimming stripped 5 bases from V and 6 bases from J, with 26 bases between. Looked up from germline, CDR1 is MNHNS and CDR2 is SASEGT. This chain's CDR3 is CASSYSSAGRGPREQYF. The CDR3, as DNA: TGTGCCAGCAGTTACTCGAGTGCGGGCAGGGGCCCCCGCGAGCAGTACTTC.

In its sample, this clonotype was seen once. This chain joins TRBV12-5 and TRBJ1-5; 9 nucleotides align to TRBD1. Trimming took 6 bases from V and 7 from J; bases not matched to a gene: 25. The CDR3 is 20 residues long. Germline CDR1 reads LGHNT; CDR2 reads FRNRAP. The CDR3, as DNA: TGTGCTAGTGGCCCCGGACAGGGGAATGCCCCGCCAGCTGTTCGGCAGCCCCAGCATTTT. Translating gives CASGPGQGNAPPAVRQPQHF.

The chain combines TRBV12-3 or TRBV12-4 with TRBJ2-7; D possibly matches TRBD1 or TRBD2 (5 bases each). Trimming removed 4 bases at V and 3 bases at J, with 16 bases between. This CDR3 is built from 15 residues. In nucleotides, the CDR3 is TGTGCCAGCAGTTACTCGACCCGGGGCGACTACGAGCAGTACTTC. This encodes CASSYSTRGDYEQYF.

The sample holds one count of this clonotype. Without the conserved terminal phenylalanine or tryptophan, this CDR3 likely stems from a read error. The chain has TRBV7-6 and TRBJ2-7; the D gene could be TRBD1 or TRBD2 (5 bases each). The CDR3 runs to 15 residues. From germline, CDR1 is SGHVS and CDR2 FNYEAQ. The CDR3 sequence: CTSSLVRGPSYEQYL. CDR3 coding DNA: TGTACCAGCAGCTTAGTTCGGGGACCCTCTTACGAGCAGTACCTC.

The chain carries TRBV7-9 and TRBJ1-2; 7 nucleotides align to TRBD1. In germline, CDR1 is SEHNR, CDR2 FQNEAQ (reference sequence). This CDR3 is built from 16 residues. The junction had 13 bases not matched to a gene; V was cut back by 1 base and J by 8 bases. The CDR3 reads CASSLGTGRASYGYTF. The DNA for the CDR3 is TGTGCCAGCAGCTTAGGGACAGGCCGGGCCTCCTACGGCTACACCTTC.

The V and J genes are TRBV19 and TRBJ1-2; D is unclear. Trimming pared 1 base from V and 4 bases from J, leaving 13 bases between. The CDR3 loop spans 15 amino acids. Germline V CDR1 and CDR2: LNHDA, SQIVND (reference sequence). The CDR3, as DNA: TGTGCCAGTAGTATAGGACGGAGAATTTCCTATGGCTACACCTTC. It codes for CASSIGRRISYGYTF. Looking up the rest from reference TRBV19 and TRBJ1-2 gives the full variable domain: DGGITQSPKYLFRKEGQNVTLSCEQNLNHDAMYWYRQDPGQGLRLIYYSQIVNDFQKGDIAEGYSVSREKKESFPLTVTSAQKNPTAFYLCASSIGRRISYGYTFGSGTRLTVV.

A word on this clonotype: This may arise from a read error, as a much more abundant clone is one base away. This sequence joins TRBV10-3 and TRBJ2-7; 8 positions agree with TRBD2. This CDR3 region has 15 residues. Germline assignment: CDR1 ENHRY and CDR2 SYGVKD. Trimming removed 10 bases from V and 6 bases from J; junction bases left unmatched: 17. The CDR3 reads CASSWEREKAGEQYF. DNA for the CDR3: TGTGCCAGCTCATGGGAGCGGGAGAAAGCGGGCGAGCAGTACTTC.

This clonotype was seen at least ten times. Here the CDR3 reads CASSRYRGGTEAFF. The CDR3 nucleotides read TGTGCCAGCAGTCGCTACAGGGGAGGGACTGAAGCTTTCTTT. The chain carries TRBV12-3 or TRBV12-4 and TRBJ1-1; TRBD1 agrees at 7 bases. V lost 5 bases to trimming and J lost 5 bases; unmatched junction nucleotides: 8. The CDR3 consists of 14 residues.

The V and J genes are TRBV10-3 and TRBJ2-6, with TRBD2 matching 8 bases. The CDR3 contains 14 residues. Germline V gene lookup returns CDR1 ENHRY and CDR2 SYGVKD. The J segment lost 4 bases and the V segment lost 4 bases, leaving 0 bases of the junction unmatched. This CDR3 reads CAISGLAGANVLTF. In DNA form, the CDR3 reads TGTGCCATCAGTGGACTAGCGGGGGCCAACGTCCTGACTTTC.